A single sample gave rise to the 24 T cell receptor beta chains below, sequenced in a study of cytomegalovirus exposure and HLA in healthy donors. PCR primers comprised 60 Vbeta and 13 Jbeta primers. Repertoires were generated with immunoSEQ multiplex PCR, while TCRdb's copy carries only in-frame clones and drops some. Of roughly 84,000 clones listed, around 76% are singletons. The sample was PBMCs. These receptors were collected from a male donor in good health and CMV-seropositive.

The genes are TRBV11-2 and TRBJ1-2, with a weak D call TRBD1 (6 bases). V shed 4 bases and J shed 2 bases, with 23 bases lying between them. CDR1 is SGHAT, CDR2 FQNNGV, per germline. The CDR3 covers 18 residues. DNA for the CDR3: TGTGCCAGCAGCTGGCGATCCTTTGACAGGAGGCCCAACTATGGCTACACCTTC. Residues: CASSWRSFDRRPNYGYTF.

The chain carries TRBV5-1 and TRBJ1-1, with D possibly matching TRBD1 (6 bases). The CDR3 extends over 13 amino acids. V was shortened by 1 base and J by 8 bases, with 12 bases between the two germline ends. Germline lookup yields CDR1 SGHRS and CDR2 YFSETQ. The CDR3 coding sequence is TGCGCCAGCAGCTTGATTAGGACAGCAGAAGCTTTCTTT. It encodes CASSLIRTAEAFF.

The rearrangement links TRBV11-2 to TRBJ2-1; possibly TRBD2 for D (5 bases). The CDR3 consists of 14 residues. The germline gives CDR1 SGHAT, CDR2 FQNNGV. V was pared by 3 bases and J by 12 bases, with 18 bases between. The DNA of the CDR3 is TGTGCCAGCAGCTTCGCCGGGATTCCGGATGGGCAGTTCTTC. This translates into CASSFAGIPDGQFF.

The chain has TRBV7-8 and TRBJ2-5; a possible D gene is TRBD2 (6 bases). The CDR3 is 16 residues long. Trimming left V 4 bases short and J 1 base short, with 16 bases between. CDR1 SGHVS and CDR2 FQNEAQ come from the germline V gene. CDR3 DNA: TGTGCCAGCAGCTCCTCGGGGGAGGTCCCCCAAGAGACCCAGTACTTC. Translated: CASSSSGEVPQETQYF. Filled out from reference TRBV7-8 and TRBJ2-5, the complete variable domain reads GAGVSQSPRYKVAKRGQDVALRCDPISGHVSLFWYQQALGQGPEFLTYFQNEAQLDKSGLPSDRFFAERPEGSVSTLKIQRTQQEDSAVYLCASSSSGEVPQETQYFGPGTRLLVL.

V is TRBV11-2 and J is TRBJ2-7, with unresolved D. The ends were cut back, 1 base at V and 6 bases at J, with 10 bases in the middle. Germline-derived CDR1 and CDR2 are SGHAT and FQNNGV. There are 13 residues in the CDR3. CDR3 amino acids: CASSLGRSGEQYF. The CDR3 nucleotides are TGTGCCAGCAGCTTAGGTCGCAGTGGCGAGCAGTACTTC.

The chain combines TRBV10-1 with TRBJ2-5; 8 positions agree with TRBD1. This CDR3 has 14 amino acids. Germline V gives CDR1 WNHNN, CDR2 SYGVQD (reference sequence). Trimming cost V 6 bases and J 2 bases; bases outside gene matches: 5. The CDR3 bases are TGCGCCAGCAGGGCATACAGGGGGCAAGAGACCCAGTACTTC. Protein product: CASRAYRGQETQYF.

This sequence joins TRBV25-1 and TRBJ2-1, with TRBD1 matching 8 bases. Germline V gene lookup returns CDR1 MGHDK and CDR2 SYGVNS. The CDR3 sequence is 14 residues long. J was trimmed by 8 bases and V by 2 bases; bases with no gene match: 5. The CDR3 DNA follows: TGTGCCAGCAGTGAAGGTCAGGGGGCGGATGAGCAGTTCTTC. This encodes CASSEGQGADEQFF.

The chain recombines TRBV7-9 with TRBJ2-7, with D possibly TRBD2 on 6 matching bases. Trimming stripped 2 bases from V and 6 bases from J, with 17 bases between. The CDR3 has 15 residues. CDR1 is SEHNR and CDR2 is FQNEAQ in the germline V gene (reference sequence). CDR3 region: CASSLRTGVRGEQYF. In nucleotides, the CDR3 is TGTGCCAGCAGCTTACGGACGGGAGTAAGGGGCGAGCAGTACTTC. Full variable domain (rest looked up from reference TRBV7-9 and TRBJ2-7): DTGVSQNPRHKITKRGQNVTFRCDPISEHNRLYWYRQTLGQGPEFLTYFQNEAQLEKSRLLSDRFSAERPKGSFSTLEIQRTEQGDSAMYLCASSLRTGVRGEQYFGPGTRLTVT.

The chain uses TRBV27 and TRBJ2-6, with 8 bases aligning to TRBD2. The germline V gene has CDR1 MNHEY and CDR2 SMNVEV (reference sequence). V lost 2 bases, J lost 0 bases, and 9 bases stayed unmatched. This CDR3 spans 19 amino acids. CDR3 coding DNA: TGTGCCAGCAGTTTACGGCGGGAGGCCCGTAACTCTGGGGCCAACGTCCTGACTTTC. Its translation is CASSLRREARNSGANVLTF.

In this sample, this clone turned up a few times. The V gene is TRBV19, the J gene TRBJ1-1; possible D gene TRBD1, 6 bases. Germline-derived CDR1 and CDR2 are LNHDA and SQIVND (reference sequence). Trimming cost V 7 bases and J 2 bases, with 14 bases left between them. The CDR3 loop spans 14 amino acids. CDR3 bases: TGTGCCAGTAAGGTCAGGGGCGAAAACACTGAAGCTTTCTTT. This codes for CASKVRGENTEAFF.

The V gene is TRBV6-1, the J gene TRBJ2-3; TRBD1 matches at 7 bases. V shed 6 bases, J shed 6 bases, and the junction held 3 bases outside the gene matches. Germline lookup yields CDR1 MNHNS and CDR2 SASEGT. This CDR3 has 12 amino acids. CDR3 in DNA: TGTGCCAGCAGAAGGGGGCTGGATACGCAGTATTTT. It codes for CASRRGLDTQYF.

V gene TRBV14 combines with J gene TRBJ2-1, with 7 bases matching TRBD2. The CDR3 length is 16 residues. Germline CDR1 reads SGHDN; CDR2 reads FVKESK. After removal of 1 base from V and 8 bases from J, the junction contained 11 bases not matched to a gene. The CDR3: CASSQVRRRERDEQFF. CDR3 DNA sequence: TGTGCCAGCAGCCAAGTGCGGCGGCGGGAGAGAGATGAGCAGTTCTTC.

V gene TRBV4-3 combines with J gene TRBJ1-6; D ambiguous. The germline gives CDR1 LGHNA, CDR2 YSLEER. The V and J ends lost 0 bases and 8 bases respectively, with 8 bases between them. This CDR3 is 14 amino acids long. The CDR3 nucleotides read TGCGCCAGCAGCCAAGACGAGGGTTATTCACCCCTCCACTTT. This encodes CASSQDEGYSPLHF.

This clone was observed a handful of times. The chain uses TRBV5-6 and TRBJ2-7, with 7 bases lining up with TRBD1. Germline CDR1 is SGHDT and CDR2 is YYEEEE. The CDR3 is made up of 14 amino acids. Unmatched junction bases numbered 3, after V lost 0 bases and J lost 3 bases. The CDR3 spells CASSLAQGVYEQYF. CDR3 nucleotide sequence: TGTGCCAGCAGCTTGGCTCAGGGGGTCTACGAGCAGTACTTC.

The chain couples TRBV5-1 to TRBJ2-7, with 10 positions matching TRBD1. V dropped 1 base and J dropped 2; count of bases not matched to a gene: 6. This CDR3 has 16 amino acids. CDR1 is SGHRS, CDR2 YFSETQ, per germline. The CDR3 sequence: CASSLTPGQGTYEQYF. The CDR3 coding sequence is TGCGCCAGCAGCTTGACGCCGGGACAGGGGACCTACGAGCAGTACTTC. Together with reference TRBV5-1 and TRBJ2-7, the CDR3 gives the full variable domain: KAGVTQTPRYLIKTRGQQVTLSCSPISGHRSVSWYQQTPGQGLQFLFEYFSETQRNKGNFPGRFSGRQFSNSRSEMNVSTLELGDSALYLCASSLTPGQGTYEQYFGPGTRLTVT.

Remarks on this clone: An end of the junction does not agree with germline; a read error may underlie this. V usage is TRBV7-7 and J usage is TRBJ2-1, with 9 positions matching TRBD2. From germline, CDR1 is SSHAT and CDR2 FNYEAQ (reference sequence). CDR3 length: 16 residues. The DNA for the CDR3 is TGTGCTAGCAGCCCCGGCGCAGCGGGAGGCGGGGATGAGCAGTTCTTC. Its translation is CASSPGAAGGGDEQFF.

In regard to this clone: The same CDR3 also results from other DNA sequences found in this sample. The V call is TRBV5-5, the J call TRBJ1-1; 10 positions agree with TRBD1. This CDR3 has 13 residues. V trimming: 3 bases; J trimming: 5 bases; junction bases outside the gene matches: 1. Germline CDR1 and CDR2: SGHKS and YYEKEE (reference sequence). CDR3: CASSSDRGTEAFF. In nucleotides, the CDR3 is TGTGCCAGCAGCTCGGACAGGGGGACTGAAGCTTTCTTT.

V is TRBV5-1 and J is TRBJ2-1, with a weak D call TRBD2 (6 bases). Between the trimmed V and J ends, which lost 4 bases and 8 bases, there was a span of 16 bases. CDR3 length equals 14 residues. CDR1 is SGHRS and CDR2 is YFSETQ in the germline V gene. The CDR3 protein is CASSPGTGKDEQFF. The CDR3 region has the DNA TGCGCCAGCAGCCCCGGGACTGGCAAAGATGAGCAGTTCTTC.

This clone was counted between two and nine times. V and J are TRBV5-4 and TRBJ2-7; 8 bases map to TRBD2. This CDR3 contains 17 residues. V dropped 0 bases and J dropped 2; count of bases not matched to a gene: 10. CDR1 is SGHNT, CDR2 YYREEE, per germline (reference sequence). CDR3 DNA: TGTGCCAGCAGCTTGGGGGTGGGCGGGAGGACCACCTACGAGCAGTACTTC. Its translation: CASSLGVGGRTTYEQYF. The full variable domain, with the rest looked up from reference TRBV5-4 and TRBJ2-7, is ETGVTQSPTHLIKTRGQQVTLRCSSQSGHNTVSWYQQALGQGPQFIFQYYREEENGRGNFPPRFSGLQFPNYSSELNVNALELDDSALYLCASSLGVGGRTTYEQYFGPGTRLTVT.

This clone was counted ten times or more. A junction boundary mismatches the germline segment, possibly from a read error. This chain connects TRBV4-3 to TRBJ1-5, with D tentatively TRBD1 (5 bases). The V gene's germline CDR1 is LGHNA and CDR2 YSLEER. This CDR3 is built from 16 residues. The CDR3 region is CASSLSTQGGKQPQHF. As DNA, the CDR3 is TGCGCCAGCAGCCTCTCAACCCAGGGAGGCAAGCAGCCCCAGCATTTT.

The sample holds one count of this clone. CDR3 sequence reads: CASSKEYQETQYF. CDR3 nucleotides: TGTGCCAGCAGTAAGGAGTACCAAGAGACCCAGTACTTC. The chain couples TRBV2 to TRBJ2-5, with unresolved D. Trimming removed 5 bases from V and 0 bases from J, with 7 bases in between. Per the germline V gene, CDR1 is SNHLY and CDR2 is FYNNEI. This CDR3 has 13 residues.

V is TRBV5-4 and J is TRBJ1-2; D possibly corresponds to TRBD1 (5 bases). V shed 4 bases and J shed 9 bases, with 19 bases lying between them. This CDR3 has 14 amino acids. Per the germline V gene, CDR1 is SGHNT and CDR2 is YYREEE (reference sequence). This CDR3 reads CASSVLKGQRSYTF. DNA of the CDR3: TGTGCCAGCAGCGTCTTAAAGGGGCAAAGAAGCTACACCTTC. Full variable domain (rest looked up from reference TRBV5-4 and TRBJ1-2): ETGVTQSPTHLIKTRGQQVTLRCSSQSGHNTVSWYQQALGQGPQFIFQYYREEENGRGNFPPRFSGLQFPNYSSELNVNALELDDSALYLCASSVLKGQRSYTFGSGTRLTVV.

This chain uses TRBV11-2 with TRBJ1-2; D is possibly TRBD1 (6 bases). Germline V gives CDR1 SGHAT, CDR2 FQNNGV. The CDR3 runs to 16 residues. The V gene lost 5 bases and the J gene lost 0 bases, with 16 bases spanning the gap. Written as DNA, the CDR3 is TGTGCCAGCAGCCCGAGGACAGTTTTAGCTAACTATGGCTACACCTTC. This codes for CASSPRTVLANYGYTF.

This clone has a single count. This chain joins TRBV30 and TRBJ2-3; D remains unclear. Between the trimmed V and J ends, which lost 0 bases and 3 bases, there was a span of 13 bases. CDR1 is GTSNPN and CDR2 is SVGIG in the germline V gene (reference sequence). This CDR3 region has 15 residues. The CDR3 region has the DNA TGTGCCTGGAGTGTACCCGTTTTTGCGACAGATACGCAGTATTTT. It codes for CAWSVPVFATDTQYF.